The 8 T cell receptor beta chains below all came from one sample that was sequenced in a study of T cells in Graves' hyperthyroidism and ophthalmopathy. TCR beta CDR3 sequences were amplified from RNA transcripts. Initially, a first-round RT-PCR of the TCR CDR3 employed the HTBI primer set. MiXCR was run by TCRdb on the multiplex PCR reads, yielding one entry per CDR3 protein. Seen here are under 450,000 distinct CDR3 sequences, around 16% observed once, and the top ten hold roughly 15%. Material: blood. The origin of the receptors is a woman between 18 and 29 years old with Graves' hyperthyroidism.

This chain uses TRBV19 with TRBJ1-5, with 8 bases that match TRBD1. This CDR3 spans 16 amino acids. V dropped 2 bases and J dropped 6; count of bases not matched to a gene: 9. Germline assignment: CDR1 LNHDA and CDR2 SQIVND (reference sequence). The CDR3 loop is CASSIRRQGNSQPQHF. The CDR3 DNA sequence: TGTGCCAGTAGTATACGTAGACAGGGGAATAGTCAGCCCCAGCATTTT.

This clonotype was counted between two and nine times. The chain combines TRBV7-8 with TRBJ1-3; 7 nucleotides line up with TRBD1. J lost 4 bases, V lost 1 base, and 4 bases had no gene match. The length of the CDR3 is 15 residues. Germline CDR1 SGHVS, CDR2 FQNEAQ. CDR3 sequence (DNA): TGTGCCAGCAGCTTAGAGGGGGCGGACGGAAACACCATATATTTT. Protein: CASSLEGADGNTIYF.

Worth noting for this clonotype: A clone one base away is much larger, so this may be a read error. CDR3 sequence: CASSPPPPLYNEQFF. In DNA form, the CDR3 reads TGTGCCAGCAGTCCCCCCCCCCCCCTCTACAATGAGCAGTTCTTC. The chain recombines TRBV28 with TRBJ2-1; D unclear. Germline V CDR1 and CDR2: MDHEN, SYDVKM. V lost 5 bases and J lost 3, with 14 bases in between. This CDR3 spans 15 amino acids.

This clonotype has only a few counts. The CDR3 DNA sequence: TGTGCCAGCTCACAGCGGGACAGCTTCACAGATACGCAGTATTTT. Its translation: CASSQRDSFTDTQYF. V gene TRBV18 combines with J gene TRBJ2-3; the D gene could be TRBD1 or TRBD2 (7 bases each). The CDR3 runs 15 residues. Germline CDR1 is KGHSH and CDR2 is LQKENI. The V end lost 4 bases, the J end lost 2 bases, and 13 bases lay between the germline ends.

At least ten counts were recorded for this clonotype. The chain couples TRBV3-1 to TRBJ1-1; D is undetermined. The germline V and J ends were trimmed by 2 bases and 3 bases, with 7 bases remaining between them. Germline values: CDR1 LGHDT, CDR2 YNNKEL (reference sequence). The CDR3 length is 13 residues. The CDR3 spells CASSQIRDTEAFF. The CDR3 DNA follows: TGTGCCAGCAGCCAAATTCGGGACACTGAAGCTTTCTTT. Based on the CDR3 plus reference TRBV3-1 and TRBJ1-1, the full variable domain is DTAVSQTPKYLVTQMGNDKSIKCEQNLGHDTMYWYKQDSKKFLKIMFSYNNKELIINETVPNRFSPKSPDKAHLNLHINSLELGDSAVYFCASSQIRDTEAFFGQGTRLTVV.

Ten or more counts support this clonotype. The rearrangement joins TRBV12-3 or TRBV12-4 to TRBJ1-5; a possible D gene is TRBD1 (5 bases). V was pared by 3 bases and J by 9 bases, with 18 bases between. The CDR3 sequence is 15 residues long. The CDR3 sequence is CASSFAVGGGAPQHF. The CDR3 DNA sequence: TGTGCCAGCAGTTTTGCTGTTGGTGGGGGAGCGCCCCAGCATTTT.

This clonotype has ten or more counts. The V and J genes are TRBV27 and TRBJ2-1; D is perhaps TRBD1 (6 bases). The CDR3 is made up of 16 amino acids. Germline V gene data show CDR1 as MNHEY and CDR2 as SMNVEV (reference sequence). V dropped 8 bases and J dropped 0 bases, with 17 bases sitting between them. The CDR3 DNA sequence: TGTGCCAGCCGACTAAAGGGGGAGAGCTCCTACAATGAGCAGTTCTTC. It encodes CASRLKGESSYNEQFF.

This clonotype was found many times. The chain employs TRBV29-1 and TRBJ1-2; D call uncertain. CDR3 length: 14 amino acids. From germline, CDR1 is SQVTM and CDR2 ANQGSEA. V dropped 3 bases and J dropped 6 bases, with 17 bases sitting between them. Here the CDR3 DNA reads TGCAGCGTTGAGTTTCCGCGGATGGTCCATGGCTACACCTTC. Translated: CSVEFPRMVHGYTF.